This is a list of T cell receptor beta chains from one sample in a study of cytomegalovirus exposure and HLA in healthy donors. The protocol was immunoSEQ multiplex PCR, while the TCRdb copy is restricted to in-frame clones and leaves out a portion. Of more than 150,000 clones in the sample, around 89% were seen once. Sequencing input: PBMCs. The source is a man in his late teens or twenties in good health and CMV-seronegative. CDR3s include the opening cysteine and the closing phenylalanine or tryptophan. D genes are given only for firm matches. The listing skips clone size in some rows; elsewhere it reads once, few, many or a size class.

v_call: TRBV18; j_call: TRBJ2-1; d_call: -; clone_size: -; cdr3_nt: TGTGCCAGCTCGCGAGCGGCCACCTACAATGAGCAGTTCTTC; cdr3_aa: CASSRAATYNEQFF
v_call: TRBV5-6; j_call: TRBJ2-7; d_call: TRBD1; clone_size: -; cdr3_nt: TGTGCCAGCAGCTTGGACAGGGGAAGCAGATACTTC; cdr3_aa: CASSLDRGSRYF
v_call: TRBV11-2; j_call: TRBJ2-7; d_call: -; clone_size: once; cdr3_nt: TGTGCCAGCAGCCTTACCGGGACTCCCTACGAGCAGTACTTC; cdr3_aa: CASSLTGTPYEQYF
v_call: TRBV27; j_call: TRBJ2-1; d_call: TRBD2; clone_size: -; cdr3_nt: TGTGCCAGCAGTCCCATTAGACTAGCGGGCCCCAATGAGCAGTTCTTC; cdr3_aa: CASSPIRLAGPNEQFF
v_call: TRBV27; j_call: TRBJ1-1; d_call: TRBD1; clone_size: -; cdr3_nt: TGTGCCAGCAGGAAGAGGACAGGGGGCATGAACACTGAAGCTTTCTTT; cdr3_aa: CASRKRTGGMNTEAFF
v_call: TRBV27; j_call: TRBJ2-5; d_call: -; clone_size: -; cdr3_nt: TGTGCCAGCAGTTCCTCAGGGGCCCAAGAGACCCAGTACTTC; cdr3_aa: CASSSSGAQETQYF
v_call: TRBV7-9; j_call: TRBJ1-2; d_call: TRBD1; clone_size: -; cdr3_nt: TGTGCCAGCAGCGTAACAGGGGGCGAGGACTATGGCTACACCTTC; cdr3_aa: CASSVTGGEDYGYTF
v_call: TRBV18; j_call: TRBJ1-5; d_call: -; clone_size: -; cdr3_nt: TGTGCCAGCTCACCAAGTATCAGGGGTGCGAGTCAGCCCCAGCATTTT; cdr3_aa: CASSPSIRGASQPQHF
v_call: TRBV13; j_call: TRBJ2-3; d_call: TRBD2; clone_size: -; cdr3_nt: TGTGCCAGCAGCTTACCTAGCGGGGGCACAGATACGCAGTATTTT; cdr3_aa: CASSLPSGGTDTQYF
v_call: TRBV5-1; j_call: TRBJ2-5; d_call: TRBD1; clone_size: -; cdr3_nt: TGCGCCAGCAGCCACGGACAGGGGGGGTACCAAGAGACCCAGTACTTC; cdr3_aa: CASSHGQGGYQETQYF
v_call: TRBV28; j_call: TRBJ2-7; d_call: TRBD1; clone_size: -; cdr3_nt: TGTGCCAGCAGTTTCGACAGGGGGGACGAGCAGTACTTC; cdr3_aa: CASSFDRGDEQYF
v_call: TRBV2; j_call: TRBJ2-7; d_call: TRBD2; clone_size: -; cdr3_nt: TGTGCCAGCAGGACTAGCGGGAGGACGTACGAGCAGTACTTC; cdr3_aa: CASRTSGRTYEQYF
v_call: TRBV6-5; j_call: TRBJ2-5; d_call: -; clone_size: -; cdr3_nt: TGTGCCAGCAGTTACACAGGCGCCTCCAACGCAGAGACCCAGTACTTC; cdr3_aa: CASSYTGASNAETQYF
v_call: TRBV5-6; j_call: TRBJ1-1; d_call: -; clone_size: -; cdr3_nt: TGTGCCAGCAGCTTTATGAACACTGAAGCTTTCTTT; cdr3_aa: CASSFMNTEAFF
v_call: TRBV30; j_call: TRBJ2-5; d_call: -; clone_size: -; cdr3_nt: TGTGCCTGGAGTGTCAAGAGGGAGACCCAGTACTTC; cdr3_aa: CAWSVKRETQYF
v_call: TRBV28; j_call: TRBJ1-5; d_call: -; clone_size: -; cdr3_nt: TGTGCCAGCAGTACCCCAGGTAGCAATCAGCCCCAGCATTTT; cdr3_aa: CASSTPGSNQPQHF
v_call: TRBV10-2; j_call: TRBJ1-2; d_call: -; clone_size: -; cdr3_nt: TGCGCCAGCGTGGGCGAGATGCACTATGGCTACACCTTC; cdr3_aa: CASVGEMHYGYTF
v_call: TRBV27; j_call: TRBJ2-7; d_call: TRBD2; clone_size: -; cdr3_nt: TGTGCCAGCAGTCGGAGACTAGCGGGGCCCTACGAGCAGTACTTC; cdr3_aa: CASSRRLAGPYEQYF
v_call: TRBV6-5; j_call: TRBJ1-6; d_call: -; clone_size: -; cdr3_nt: TGTGCCAGCAGAGGGAGGGGCTCCTATAATTCACCCCTCCACTTT; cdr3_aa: CASRGRGSYNSPLHF
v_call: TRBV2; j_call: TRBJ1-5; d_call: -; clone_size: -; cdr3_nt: TGTGCCAGTCAACGGGAGAGCAATCAGCCCCAGCATTTT; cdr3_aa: CASQRESNQPQHF
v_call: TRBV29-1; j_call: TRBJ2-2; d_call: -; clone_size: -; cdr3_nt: TGCAGCGTTTGGCTTGACACCGGGGAGCTGTTTTTT; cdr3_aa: CSVWLDTGELFF
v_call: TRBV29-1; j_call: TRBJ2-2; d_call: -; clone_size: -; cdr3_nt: TGCAGCGTTGTCGAGGCGAACACCGGGGAGCTGTTTTTT; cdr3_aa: CSVVEANTGELFF
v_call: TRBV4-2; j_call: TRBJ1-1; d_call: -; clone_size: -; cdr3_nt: TGTGCCAGCAGCCAAGTAAAGGGGAAGTTGACTGAAGCTTTCTTT; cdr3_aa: CASSQVKGKLTEAFF
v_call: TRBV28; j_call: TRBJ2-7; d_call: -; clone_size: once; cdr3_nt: TGTGCCAGCCGCCCCCCGGGGAGTTACGAGCAGTACTTC; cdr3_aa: CASRPPGSYEQYF
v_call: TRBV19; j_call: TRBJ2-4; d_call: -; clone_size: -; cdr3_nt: TGTGCCAGTAGTATAGATCGGAGGGCAGCTAAAAACATTCAGTACTTC; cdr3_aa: CASSIDRRAAKNIQYF
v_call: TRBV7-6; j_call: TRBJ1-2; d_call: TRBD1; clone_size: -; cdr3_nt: TGTGCCAGCAGCTCCTATCGGACAGGGGAATATGGCTACACCTTC; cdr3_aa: CASSSYRTGEYGYTF
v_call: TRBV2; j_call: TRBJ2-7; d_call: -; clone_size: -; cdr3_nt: TGTGCCAGCAGGGACGGACTGTACGAGCAGTACTTC; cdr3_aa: CASRDGLYEQYF
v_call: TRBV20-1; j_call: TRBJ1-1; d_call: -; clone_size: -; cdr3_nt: TGCAGTGGCATCCGGGTCACTGAAGCTTTCTTT; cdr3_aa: CSGIRVTEAFF
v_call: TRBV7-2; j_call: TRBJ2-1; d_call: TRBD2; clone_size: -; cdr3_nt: TGTGCCAGCAGCTTATTTCTAGCGGGGGGTAATGAGCAGTTCTTC; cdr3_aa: CASSLFLAGGNEQFF
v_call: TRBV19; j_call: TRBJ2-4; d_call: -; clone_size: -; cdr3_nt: TGTGCCAGTAGTATAGAATACAGGGATGGTATGGACATTCAGTACTTC; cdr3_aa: CASSIEYRDGMDIQYF
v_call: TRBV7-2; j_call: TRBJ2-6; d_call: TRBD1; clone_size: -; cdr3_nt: TGTGCCAGCAGCTCATATACCGACAGGGGATCTTATGGGGCCAACGTCCTGACTTTC; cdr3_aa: CASSSYTDRGSYGANVLTF
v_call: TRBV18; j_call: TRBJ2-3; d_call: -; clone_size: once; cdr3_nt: TGTGCCAGCTCACCTCAGGGGTCTAGCACAGATACGCAGTATTTT; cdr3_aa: CASSPQGSSTDTQYF
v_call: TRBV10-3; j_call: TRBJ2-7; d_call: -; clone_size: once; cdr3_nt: TGTGCCATCAGTGGACAGTACGAGCAGTACTTC; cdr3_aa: CAISGQYEQYF
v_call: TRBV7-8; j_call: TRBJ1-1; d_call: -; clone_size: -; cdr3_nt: TGTGCCAGCAGCTTAGGCGGCGGCATCGGAGCTTTCTTT; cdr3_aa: CASSLGGGIGAFF
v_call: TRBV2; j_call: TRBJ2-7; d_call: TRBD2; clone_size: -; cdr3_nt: TGTGCCAGTAGAGGGACTAGCGGGAGCTACGAGCAGTACTTC; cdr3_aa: CASRGTSGSYEQYF
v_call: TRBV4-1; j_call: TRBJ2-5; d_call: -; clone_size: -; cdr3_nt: TGCGCCAGCAGCCAATTGGGCAGGGCGGCAGAGACCCAGTACTTC; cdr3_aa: CASSQLGRAAETQYF
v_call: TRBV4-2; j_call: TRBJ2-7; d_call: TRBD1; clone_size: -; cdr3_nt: TGTGCCAGCAGCCAGGGACAGGGATCCTACGAGCAGTACTTC; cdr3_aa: CASSQGQGSYEQYF
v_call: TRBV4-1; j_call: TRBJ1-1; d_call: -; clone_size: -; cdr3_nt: TGCGCCAGCAGCCAAGATCCGAGGTTGGTCATGAACACTGAAGCTTTCTTT; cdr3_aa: CASSQDPRLVMNTEAFF
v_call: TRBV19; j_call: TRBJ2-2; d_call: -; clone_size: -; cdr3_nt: TGTGCCAGTAGTATGGGCACCCCGGGAGGGGAGCTGTTTTTT; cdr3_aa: CASSMGTPGGELFF
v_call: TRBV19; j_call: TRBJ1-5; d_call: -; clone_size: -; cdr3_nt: TGTGCCAGTAGTATTTCGGGGAACCAGCCCCAGCATTTT; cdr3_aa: CASSISGNQPQHF
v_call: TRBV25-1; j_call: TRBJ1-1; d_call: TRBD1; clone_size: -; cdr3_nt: TGTGCCAGCAGTCCCTCGGGGCAGGGGGCGTCGGACACTGAAGCTTTCTTT; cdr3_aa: CASSPSGQGASDTEAFF
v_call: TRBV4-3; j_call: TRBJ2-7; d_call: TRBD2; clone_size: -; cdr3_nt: TGCGCCAGCAGCCAAGAACTAGCGGGTAGCTCCTACGAGCAGTACTTC; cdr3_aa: CASSQELAGSSYEQYF
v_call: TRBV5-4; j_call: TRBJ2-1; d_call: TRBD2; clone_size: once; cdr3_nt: TGTGCCAGCAGCTTGGAGGCTAGCGGGAGTAGAGAGCAGTTCTTC; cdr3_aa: CASSLEASGSREQFF
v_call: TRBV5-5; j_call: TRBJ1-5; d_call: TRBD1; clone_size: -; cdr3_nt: TGTGCCAGCAGCTTGGGGGACAGGGTTGGGCAGCCCCAGCATTTT; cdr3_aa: CASSLGDRVGQPQHF
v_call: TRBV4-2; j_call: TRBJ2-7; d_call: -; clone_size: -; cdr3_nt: TGTGCCAGCAGCCAAGGGGGGCCGCGAACCTCCTACGAGCAGTACTTC; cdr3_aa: CASSQGGPRTSYEQYF
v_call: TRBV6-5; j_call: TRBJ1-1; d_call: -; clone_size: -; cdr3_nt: TGTGCCAGCAGTTACAATGCAGGGAACACTGAAGCTTTCTTT; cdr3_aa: CASSYNAGNTEAFF
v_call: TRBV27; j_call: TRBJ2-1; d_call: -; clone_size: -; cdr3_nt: TGTGCCAGCACCCCTGGAGGGCCCTACAATGAGCAGTTCTTC; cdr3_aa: CASTPGGPYNEQFF
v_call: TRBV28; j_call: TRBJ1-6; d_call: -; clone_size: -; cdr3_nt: TGTGCCAGCAGTTTACTCTCACCCCTCCACTTT; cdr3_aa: CASSLLSPLHF
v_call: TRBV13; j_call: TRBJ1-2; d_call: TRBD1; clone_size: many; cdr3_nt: TGTGCCAGCAGCTTCCGTCGGTTTATGGGACAGGGTAAAGAGGAAGATGGCTACACCTTC; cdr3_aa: CASSFRRFMGQGKEEDGYTF
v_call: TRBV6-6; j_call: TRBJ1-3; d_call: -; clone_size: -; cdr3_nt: TGTGCCAGCAGTCCATCATTTACAGTAGTCGGAAACACCATATATTTT; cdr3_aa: CASSPSFTVVGNTIYF
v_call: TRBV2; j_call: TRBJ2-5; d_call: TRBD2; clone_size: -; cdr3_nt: TGTGCCAGCAGTGAACTAGCGGAAGAGACCCAGTACTTC; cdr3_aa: CASSELAEETQYF
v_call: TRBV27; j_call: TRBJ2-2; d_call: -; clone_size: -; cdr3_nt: TGTGCCAGCACCGAACTAACAGGGCGTACCGGGGAGCTGTTTTTT; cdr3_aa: CASTELTGRTGELFF
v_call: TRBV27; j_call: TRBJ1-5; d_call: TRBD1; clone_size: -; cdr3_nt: TGTGCCAGCAGAGAGGACAGGGGAGGCAATCAGCCCCAGCATTTT; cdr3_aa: CASREDRGGNQPQHF
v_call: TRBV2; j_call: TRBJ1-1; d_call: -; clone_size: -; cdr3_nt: TGTGCCAGCAGTGAGGCAGGGGCTGAAGCTTTCTTT; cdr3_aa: CASSEAGAEAFF
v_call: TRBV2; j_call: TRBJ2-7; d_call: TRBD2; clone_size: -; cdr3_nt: TGTGCCAGCAGTGTTCGTCTAGCGGGATACGAGCAGTACTTC; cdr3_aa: CASSVRLAGYEQYF
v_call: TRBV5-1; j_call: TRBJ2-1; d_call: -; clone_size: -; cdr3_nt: TGCGCCAGCAGCTTGGTTGCAGGGCCCAATGAGCAGTTCTTC; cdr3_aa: CASSLVAGPNEQFF
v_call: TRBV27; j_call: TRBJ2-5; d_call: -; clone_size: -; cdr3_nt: TGTGCCAGCAGTTTTGGTCCGCAGAACCAAGAGACCCAGTACTTC; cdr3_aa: CASSFGPQNQETQYF